Following are 26 T cell receptor beta chains from one sample sequenced in a study of control samples from healthy donors and cancer patients. Produced via immunoSEQ multiplex PCR; TCRdb's table is partial and in-frame only. The sample has about 80,000 clones; about nine tenths are singletons. The specimen sequenced was blood. The receptors derive from a man aged 45 to 65 in good health.

This clone has just one count. This sequence joins TRBV13 and TRBJ2-7, with D perhaps matching TRBD1 (6 bases). Trimming removed 5 bases at V and 2 bases at J, with 13 bases between. Germline V gene sequence: CDR1 PRHDT, CDR2 FYEKMQ (reference sequence). CDR3 length equals 14 residues. CDR3 region: CASSPKDRAYEQYF. In DNA form, the CDR3 reads TGTGCCAGCAGCCCCAAGGACAGAGCCTACGAGCAGTACTTC.

This chain uses TRBV15 with TRBJ2-7; 11 bases line up with TRBD1. This CDR3 region has 17 residues. V was clipped by 2 bases and J by 6 bases; unmatched bases: 12. Germline CDR1 reads LNHNV; CDR2 reads YYDKDF (reference sequence). CDR3 in amino acids: CATSRPRLRDRGSEQYF. The CDR3 DNA follows: TGTGCCACCAGCAGACCTAGACTCCGGGACAGGGGGTCCGAGCAGTACTTC.

This clone was counted between two and nine times. The chain couples TRBV5-1 to TRBJ1-6, with 7 bases that match TRBD1. This CDR3 comprises 16 residues. V trimming: 3 bases; J trimming: 7 bases; junction bases outside the gene matches: 10. Germline CDR1 is SGHRS and CDR2 is YFSETQ. CDR3 region: CASSSGGGWQNSPLHF. The DNA of the CDR3 is TGCGCCAGCAGCTCAGGGGGAGGGTGGCAGAATTCACCCCTCCACTTT.

In the case of this clone: Germline and junction disagree at one end, which may indicate a read error. The chain combines TRBV6-5 with TRBJ1-6, with D tentatively TRBD1 (5 bases). The CDR3 loop spans 13 amino acids. The germline gives CDR1 MNHEY, CDR2 SVGAGI. The CDR3 sequence is CVSSWGGNSPLHF. The CDR3 coding sequence is TGTGTCAGCAGTTGGGGGGGGAATTCACCCCTCCACTTT.

The chain combines TRBV5-4 with TRBJ2-3, with 9 positions matching TRBD2. This CDR3 is built from 15 residues. Unmatched junction bases numbered 6, after V lost 3 bases and J lost 4 bases. Germline V gene data show CDR1 as SGHNT and CDR2 as YYREEE (reference sequence). The CDR3 coding sequence is TGTGCCAGCAGCTCTAGCGGGGTGGCTTCAGATACGCAGTATTTT. This encodes CASSSSGVASDTQYF.

V and J are TRBV3-1 (or the pseudogene TRBV3-2) and TRBJ1-2, with D possibly matching TRBD1 (6 bases). This CDR3 region has 13 residues. Germline assignment: CDR1 LGHDT and CDR2 YNNKEL (reference sequence). Trimming left V 2 bases short and J 6 bases short, with 10 bases between. The CDR3 DNA reads as TGTGCCAGCAGCCAAAGGGCAGGGGATGGCTACACCTTC. Residues: CASSQRAGDGYTF.

This chain uses TRBV6-5 with TRBJ1-5, with a weak D call TRBD1 (5 bases). The V gene's germline CDR1 is MNHEY and CDR2 SVGAGI. The CDR3 is 15 residues long. V lost 6 bases and J 5 bases, leaving 17 bases between the germline ends. CDR3 DNA: TGTGCCAGCAGCCGTGGGGGGTTGGATTATCAGCCCCAGCATTTT. Translation: CASSRGGLDYQPQHF.

The chain is built from TRBV6-5 and TRBJ2-7; 8 nucleotides agree with TRBD1. The germline gives CDR1 MNHEY, CDR2 SVGAGI. This CDR3 has 12 amino acids. V lost 6 bases and J lost 6; bases outside the gene matches: 4. The CDR3 loop is CASSRTGLEQYF. CDR3 bases: TGTGCCAGCAGCCGGACAGGGCTCGAGCAGTACTTC.

The chain couples TRBV11-1 to TRBJ2-7, with D unresolved. The V end lost 5 bases, the J end lost 4 bases, and 15 bases lay between the germline ends. The germline gives CDR1 SGHAT, CDR2 FQDESV (reference sequence). CDR3 length: 14 amino acids. Here the CDR3 DNA reads TGTGCCAGCAGCATTTGTACAGAGTATTACGAGCAGTACTTC. Amino acids: CASSICTEYYEQYF.

The DNA for the CDR3 is TGTGCCAGCAGCCTTCTCTTGAGTAGAGGACATCCGTCCTACGAGCAGTACTTC. It encodes CASSLLLSRGHPSYEQYF. J is TRBJ2-7 and V is TRBV3-1 (or the pseudogene TRBV3-2); possible D gene TRBD1, 5 bases. CDR1 is LGHDT and CDR2 is YNNKEL in the germline V gene (reference sequence). The CDR3 runs to 18 residues. Trimming left V 4 bases short and J 1 base short, with 23 bases between.

The genes are TRBV28 and TRBJ1-5, with D unclear. Trimming cost V 7 bases and J 2 bases, with 12 bases left between them. This CDR3 is built from 14 residues. From germline, CDR1 is MDHEN and CDR2 SYDVKM. The CDR3 spells CASTSGVGNQPQHF. CDR3 sequence (DNA): TGTGCCAGCACGTCCGGGGTAGGCAATCAGCCCCAGCATTTT.

V is TRBV9 and J is TRBJ1-6; unclear D gene. V was trimmed by 2 bases and J by 7 bases, leaving 7 bases between them. The germline CDR1 and CDR2 sequences are SGDLS and YYNGEE. CDR3 length: 13 residues. This CDR3 is CASSVLENSPLHF. In DNA, the CDR3 is TGTGCCAGCAGCGTGCTAGAAAATTCACCCCTCCACTTT. Complete variable domain (other parts from reference TRBV9 and TRBJ1-6): DSGVTQTPKHLITATGQRVTLRCSPRSGDLSVYWYQQSLDQGLQFLIQYYNGEERAKGNILERFSAQQFPDLHSELNLSSLELGDSALYFCASSVLENSPLHFGNGTRLTVT.

This chain joins TRBV5-8 and TRBJ2-6; weak D call: TRBD1 (5 bases). Germline values: CDR1 SGHTS, CDR2 YDEGEE. The length of the CDR3 is 16 residues. The V and J ends lost 1 base and 0 bases respectively, with 8 bases between them. CDR3 in DNA: TGTGCCAGCAGCTTGAGGGGCCCCTCTGGGGCCAACGTCCTGACTTTC. The encoded protein is CASSLRGPSGANVLTF.

The V gene is TRBV5-6, the J gene TRBJ2-7; D uncertain. Trimming left V 7 bases short and J 3 bases short, with 11 bases between. The CDR3 loop spans 12 amino acids. Looked up from germline, CDR1 is SGHDT and CDR2 is YYEEEE. The CDR3 DNA follows: TGTGCCAGCGGCCGCCAGGTCTACGAGCAGTACTTC. Translating it yields CASGRQVYEQYF.

Concerning this clone: The junction departs from the called germline gene at one end, perhaps through a read error. V gene TRBV25-1 combines with J gene TRBJ1-1; weak D call: TRBD1 (6 bases). The CDR3 is 13 amino acids. From germline, CDR1 is MGHDK and CDR2 SYGVNS. CDR3 region: CASSATGNAEAFF. The CDR3 DNA follows: TGTGCCAGCAGTGCTACAGGGAACGCTGAAGCTTTCTTT.

Relative to its sample, this clone is medium-sized (0.01 to 0.1%). The chain uses TRBV12-3 or TRBV12-4 and TRBJ2-1; 8 nucleotides line up with TRBD1. The CDR3 consists of 12 residues. The J segment lost 10 bases and the V segment lost 4 bases, leaving 3 bases of the junction unmatched. The CDR3 reads CASSWTGYEQFF. CDR3 DNA sequence: TGTGCCAGCAGTTGGACAGGGTACGAGCAGTTCTTC.

The chain combines TRBV6-5 with TRBJ1-5; D is possibly TRBD1 (5 bases). This CDR3 comprises 12 residues. The V end lost 5 bases, the J end lost 4 bases, and 6 bases lay between the germline ends. Germline V gives CDR1 MNHEY, CDR2 SVGAGI. This CDR3 reads CASSPGNQPQHF. The DNA for the CDR3 is TGTGCCAGCAGTCCAGGGAATCAGCCCCAGCATTTT.

The V call is TRBV9, the J call TRBJ1-3; the D is unclear. The germline V gene has CDR1 SGDLS and CDR2 YYNGEE. V was shortened by 0 bases and J by 0 bases, with 7 bases between the two germline ends. The CDR3 runs 15 residues. The CDR3 is CASSVGSFSGNTIYF. As DNA, the CDR3 is TGTGCCAGCAGCGTAGGATCGTTCTCTGGAAACACCATATATTTT.

The chain has TRBV5-6 and TRBJ1-1; possible D gene TRBD1, 5 bases. The germline gives CDR1 SGHDT, CDR2 YYEEEE. Trimming took off 7 bases at V and 5 bases at J, with 27 bases between the two ends. This CDR3 contains 17 residues. The CDR3 sequence is CASGAPRTIPHGTEAFF. The CDR3, as DNA: TGTGCCAGCGGGGCACCGCGGACTATACCTCATGGGACTGAAGCTTTCTTT.

CDR3 in amino acids: CASSLGPGDYGYTF. The CDR3 DNA follows: TGCGCCAGCAGCTTGGGACCGGGAGACTATGGCTACACCTTC. This chain connects TRBV5-1 to TRBJ1-2; D is ambiguous. In germline, CDR1 is SGHRS, CDR2 YFSETQ. CDR3 length: 14 amino acids. V lost 0 bases and J 3 bases, leaving 9 bases between the germline ends.

V gene TRBV30 combines with J gene TRBJ1-4; D may be TRBD1 (5 bases). The CDR3 loop spans 15 amino acids. From germline, CDR1 is GTSNPN and CDR2 SVGIG (reference sequence). The V end lost 1 base, the J end lost 7 bases, and 16 bases lay between the germline ends. Here the CDR3 reads CAWSGSRAGTEKLFF. CDR3 in DNA: TGTGCCTGGAGTGGGAGCAGGGCAGGGACTGAAAAACTGTTTTTT. Looking up the rest from reference TRBV30 and TRBJ1-4 gives the full variable domain: SQTIHQWPATLVQPVGSPLSLECTVEGTSNPNLYWYRQAAGRGLQLLFYSVGIGQISSEVPQNLSASRPQDRQFILSSKKLLLSDSGFYLCAWSGSRAGTEKLFFGSGTQLSVL.

This rearrangement joins TRBV6-6 to TRBJ1-1; 7 nucleotides match TRBD1. CDR1 is MNHNY and CDR2 is SVGAGI in the germline V gene (reference sequence). This CDR3 region has 13 residues. V was clipped by 6 bases and J by 5 bases; unmatched bases: 6. CDR3 sequence (DNA): TGTGCCAGCAGCCTAGGGGGCCTTACTGAAGCTTTCTTT. Its translation is CASSLGGLTEAFF.

This chain links TRBV18 with TRBJ1-2; 8 bases are a match to TRBD1. The V and J ends lost 4 bases and 7 bases, in that order; junction bases with no gene match: 5. CDR1 and CDR2 from the germline V gene are KGHSH and LQKENI. The CDR3 runs to 13 residues. The CDR3 DNA reads TGTGCCAGCTCACTCGGACAGGGCCTTGGCTACACCTTC. Translating gives CASSLGQGLGYTF.

The V gene is TRBV28, the J gene TRBJ1-1; D gene ambiguous. The CDR3 totals 14 residues. In germline, CDR1 is MDHEN, CDR2 SYDVKM. V lost 6 bases, J lost 8 bases, and 19 bases lay in between. The CDR3 sequence: CASRSRALNIEAFF. The CDR3 bases are TGTGCCAGCAGGTCGCGGGCCCTGAATATAGAAGCTTTCTTT. Looking up the rest from reference TRBV28 and TRBJ1-1 gives the full variable domain: DVKVTQSSRYLVKRTGEKVFLECVQDMDHENMFWYRQDPGLGLRLIYFSYDVKMKEKGDIPEGYSVSREKKERFSLILESASTNQTSMYLCASRSRALNIEAFFGQGTRLTVV.

The chain's CDR3 is CASRNRGNTEAFF. CDR3 nucleotides: TGTGCCAGCAGGAACAGGGGGAACACTGAAGCTTTCTTT. The V gene is TRBV6-6, the J gene TRBJ1-1; 7 nucleotides agree with TRBD1. V trimming: 6 bases; J trimming: 1 base; junction bases outside the gene matches: 2. Germline loops: CDR1 MNHNY, CDR2 SVGAGI (reference sequence). CDR3 length: 13 residues.

Only a few counts were recorded for this clone. This chain links TRBV3-1 (or the pseudogene TRBV3-2) with TRBJ1-1; no clear D. Germline V gene sequence: CDR1 LGHDT, CDR2 YNNKEL (reference sequence). The V end lost 3 bases, the J end lost 0 bases, and 2 bases lay between the germline ends. CDR3 size: 12 residues. The CDR3 reads CASSQMNTEAFF. CDR3 sequence (DNA): TGTGCCAGCAGCCAGATGAACACTGAAGCTTTCTTT.